This T cell receptor (beta chain) is drawn from a study of cytomegalovirus exposure and HLA in healthy donors. V was pared by 8 bases and J by 6 bases, with 19 bases between. The CDR3 contains 15 residues. Germline lookup yields CDR1 MGHRA and CDR2 YSYEKL. The table came from immunoSEQ multiplex PCR; TCRdb's copy has only in-frame clones and leaves some out. The sample comprises around 180,000 clones, 86% of which are singletons, and over 1.3% rests with the top ten. Source material: PBMCs. The V call is TRBV4-1, the J call TRBJ2-2; the D gene is possibly TRBD1 (5 bases). The sequence was obtained from a woman aged 18-35 years in good health and CMV-seronegative. CDR3 in amino acids: CASSPAARVSGELFF. CDR3 nucleotide sequence: TGCGCCAGCTCCCCGGCTGCCAGGGTGTCCGGGGAGCTGTTTTTT.